The entry below gives a single T cell receptor beta chain sequence along with its context. Time point specified: cycle 4 day 1 (C4D1), after less than seven weeks of nivolumab. Each patient experienced a relapse that followed autologous stem cell transplantation, and brentuximab vedotin exposure varied. This sample was taken from a study of PD-1 blockade in classical Hodgkin lymphoma. At the level of the study: Nivolumab dosed at 3 mg/kg went to patients intravenously every 2 weeks.

J was trimmed by 1 base and V by 2 bases; bases with no gene match: 10. This CDR3 region has 17 residues. The V gene's germline CDR1 is SGDLS and CDR2 YYNGEE. Some clones are missing from TCRdb's copy, which holds only in-frame ones; the method was immunoSEQ multiplex PCR. The sample carries tens of thousands of clones, approximately 88% recorded once. The sample here was peripheral blood mononuclear cells (PBMCs), taken before the fourth cycle of nivolumab. This rearrangement joins TRBV9 to TRBJ1-1; TRBD1 agrees at 8 bases. The clonotype was recovered from a human donor with classical Hodgkin lymphoma. This chain's CDR3 is CASSVGQEGWGNTEAFF. The CDR3 bases are TGTGCCAGCAGCGTGGGACAGGAGGGGTGGGGGAACACTGAAGCTTTCTTT.